This TCR beta chain was retrieved from a study of T cells in Graves' hyperthyroidism and ophthalmopathy. Background on the study: It was at initial diagnosis, before any treatment, that peripheral blood was collected.

Study-wide findings and caveats: Stable hyperthyroidism and ophthalmopathy were separated using 13 V-J signatures.

Per the germline V gene, CDR1 is SGHTA and CDR2 is FQGNSA. This CDR3 region has 13 residues. Thyroid ultrasound, orbital computed tomography, clinical symptoms, and serum thyroxine and TRAb underpinned diagnoses. Cells are PBMCs isolated from around 9.4 ml of fresh blood. In the case of this clonotype: The antigen remains unidentified. A read error is possible here, since a much larger clone lies one base away.

RNA transcripts yielded amplified TCR beta CDR3 regions. The HTBI primer set was used in a first-round RT-PCR of the TCR CDR3. Using its own MiXCR run on the multiplex PCR reads, TCRdb lists one record per CDR3 protein. Of 650,000 to 700,000 distinct CDR3 sequences in the sample, approximately 15% are singletons; the top ten hold roughly a sixth. The source is a man in his fifties or sixties with Graves' hyperthyroidism. The chain employs TRBV7-2 and TRBJ2-3; D is unresolved. Sequencing was carried out using blood. The CDR3 region is CASSIPGPDTQNF. DNA of the CDR3: TGTGCCAGCAGCATCCCGGGCCCAGATACGCAGAATTTT.